This T cell receptor beta chain appears in the sequencing data of a study of CD8 T cells in Susac syndrome. Comments on this clonotype: The junction and the germline gene differ at one end; a read error may be behind it.

Germline V gives CDR1 SSHAT, CDR2 FNYEAQ (reference sequence). The CDR3 contains 14 residues. TEMRA cells were enriched by FACS, while CD8+ and CD4+ T cells were obtained through a negative isolation that was performed magnetically. Reverse transcription of 0.5 to 1 ug RNA was carried out with random hexamers. TCRdb re-called the immunoSEQ multiplex PCR reads through MiXCR, storing one row per CDR3 protein. This table has 150,000 to 200,000 distinct CDR3 sequences, about 95% appearing once. Specimen: CD4+ T cells from PBMCs. V usage is TRBV7-7 and J usage is TRBJ2-2; the D is unclear. The receptor was derived from a human donor in good health. CDR3 residues: CASSSYSNTGELFF. DNA for the CDR3: TGTGCTAGCAGCTCCTACTCGAACACCGGGGAGCTGTTTTTT.